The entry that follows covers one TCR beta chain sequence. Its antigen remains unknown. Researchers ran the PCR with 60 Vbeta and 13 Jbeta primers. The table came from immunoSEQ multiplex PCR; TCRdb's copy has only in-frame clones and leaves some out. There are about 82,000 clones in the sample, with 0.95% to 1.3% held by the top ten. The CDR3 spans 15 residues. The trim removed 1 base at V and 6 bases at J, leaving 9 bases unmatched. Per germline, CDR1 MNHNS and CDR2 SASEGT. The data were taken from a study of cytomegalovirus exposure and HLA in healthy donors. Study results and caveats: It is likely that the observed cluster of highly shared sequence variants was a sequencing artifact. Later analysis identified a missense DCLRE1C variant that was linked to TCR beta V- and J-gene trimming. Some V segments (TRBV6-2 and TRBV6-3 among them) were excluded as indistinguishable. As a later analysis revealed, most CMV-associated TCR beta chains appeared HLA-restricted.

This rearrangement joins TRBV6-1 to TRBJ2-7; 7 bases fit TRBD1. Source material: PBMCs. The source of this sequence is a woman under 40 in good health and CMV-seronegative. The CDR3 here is CASSEEGRGSGEQYF. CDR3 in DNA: TGTGCCAGCAGTGAAGAGGGCAGGGGGAGTGGCGAGCAGTACTTC.